These T cell receptor beta chains were read from a single sample in a study of early T cells in non-severe SARS-CoV-2 infection. One entry per CDR3 protein results from TCRdb running MiXCR on the 5' RACE reads. The table lists fewer than 60,000 distinct CDR3 sequences, roughly 10% of them singletons, with roughly a tenth in the top ten. Sample: whole blood. These TCRs come from an adult who was a healthcare worker with PCR-confirmed SARS-CoV-2 infection or an uninfected control (not recorded which). Both conserved end residues are part of each CDR3. Each record gives: clone size, J gene, D gene, V gene, CDR3 protein, CDR3 DNA. A D gene is named only where the DNA matches it firmly. The size entry is marked missing in some rows and otherwise reads once, few, many or a size class.

NA	TRBJ1-1	NA	TRBV20-1	CSAKIDLDTEAFF	TGCAGCGCTAAAATCGATTTGGACACTGAAGCTTTCTTT
many	TRBJ2-5	NA	TRBV10-1	CASSPGAWETQYF	TGCGCCAGCAGTCCGGGGGCCTGGGAGACCCAGTACTTC
few	TRBJ2-7	NA	TRBV4-3	CASSQDFGSDPEQYF	TGCGCCAGCAGCCAAGACTTCGGATCAGACCCCGAGCAGTACTTC
NA	TRBJ1-5	NA	TRBV12-3/TRBV12-4	CASSSGSPANQPQHF	TGTGCCAGCAGTTCCGGGTCTCCCGCCAATCAGCCCCAGCATTTT
NA	TRBJ2-7	TRBD2	TRBV7-8	CASNLLAGLQEQYF	TGTGCCAGCAACTTACTAGCGGGACTGCAAGAGCAGTACTTC
NA	TRBJ2-3	NA	TRBV7-6	CASSYLHDPTSTDTQYF	TGTGCCAGCAGCTACCTACACGACCCCACTAGCACAGATACGCAGTATTTT
many	TRBJ2-1	TRBD2	TRBV20-1	CSASPRTSGYNEQFF	TGCAGTGCTAGCCCCCGGACTAGCGGATACAATGAGCAGTTCTTC
NA	TRBJ2-5	NA	TRBV29-1	CSVEEGQSSGETQYF	TGCAGCGTTGAAGAAGGACAGTCTAGCGGTGAGACCCAGTACTTC
many	TRBJ2-1	TRBD2	TRBV24-1	CATSDPSGRADEQFF	TGTGCCACCAGTGATCCTAGCGGGAGGGCCGATGAGCAGTTCTTC
many	TRBJ2-1	NA	TRBV14	CASSQFAGFYNEQFF	TGTGCCAGCAGTCAATTCGCGGGCTTCTACAATGAGCAGTTCTTC
once	TRBJ2-3	TRBD2	TRBV4-2	CASSTTSAGRGDTQYF	TGTGCCAGCAGCACTACTAGCGCGGGGCGGGGAGATACGCAGTATTTT
many	TRBJ1-2	NA	TRBV28	CASSLVDSGTGYTF	TGTGCCAGCAGTTTAGTTGACTCCGGGACTGGCTACACCTTC
NA	TRBJ2-5	NA	TRBV9	CASSVVRTGEETQYF	TGTGCCAGCAGCGTAGTCAGGACGGGGGAAGAGACCCAGTACTTC
NA	TRBJ1-5	NA	TRBV12-3/TRBV12-4	CASSLTGSGQPQHF	TGTGCCAGCAGTTTAACTGGGTCGGGTCAGCCCCAGCATTTT